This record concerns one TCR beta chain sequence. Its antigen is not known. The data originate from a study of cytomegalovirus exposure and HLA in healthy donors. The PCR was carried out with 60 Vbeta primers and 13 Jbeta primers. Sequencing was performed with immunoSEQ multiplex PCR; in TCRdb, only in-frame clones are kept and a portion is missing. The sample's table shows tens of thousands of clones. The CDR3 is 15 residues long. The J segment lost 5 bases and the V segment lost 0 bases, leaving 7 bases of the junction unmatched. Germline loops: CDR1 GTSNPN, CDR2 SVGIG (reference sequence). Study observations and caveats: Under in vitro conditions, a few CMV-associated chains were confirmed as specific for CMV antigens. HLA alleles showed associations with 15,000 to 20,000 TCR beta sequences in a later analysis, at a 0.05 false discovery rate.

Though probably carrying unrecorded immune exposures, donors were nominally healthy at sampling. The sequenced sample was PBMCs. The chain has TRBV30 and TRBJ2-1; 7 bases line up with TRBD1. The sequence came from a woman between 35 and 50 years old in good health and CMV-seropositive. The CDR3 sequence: CAWSVWSGGNNEQFF. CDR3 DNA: TGTGCCTGGAGTGTATGGTCAGGGGGAAACAATGAGCAGTTCTTC.